This T cell receptor (beta chain) was retrieved from a study of cytomegalovirus exposure and HLA in healthy donors. Researchers ran the PCR with 60 Vbeta and 13 Jbeta primers. Sequencing used immunoSEQ multiplex PCR; TCRdb keeps in-frame clones, though not all of them. Of 95,000 to 110,000 clones in the sample, 73% are singletons; the top ten hold roughly 8.2%. This clone came up a few times. Antigen specificity is unknown. Germline assignment: CDR1 MNHEY and CDR2 SMNVEV (reference sequence). The CDR3 contains 17 residues. V lost 6 bases and J 3 bases, leaving 24 bases between the germline ends. General observations from the study: Association of a missense DCLRE1C variant with TCR beta V- and J-gene trimming was reported in a later analysis. In a later analysis, several top co-occurrence clusters appeared linked to parvovirus B19, influenza, CMV and Epstein-Barr virus. One cluster of highly shared sequence variants probably arose as a sequencing artifact.

The chain couples TRBV27 to TRBJ2-7, with D perhaps matching TRBD2 (5 bases). Sequenced material: PBMCs. This receptor was taken from a young man in good health and CMV-seronegative. This chain's CDR3 is CASRPWAGLNAVYEQYF. The CDR3 coding sequence is TGTGCCAGCAGGCCGTGGGCGGGTCTAAACGCTGTCTACGAGCAGTACTTC.